Below are 9 T cell receptor beta chains sequenced from a single sample in a study of beta chain features in type 1 diabetes. The whole isolated RNA underwent reverse transcription, so sequencing captured expressed TCRB transcripts. The data were produced by immunoSEQ multiplex PCR, yet TCRdb's version contains in-frame clones alone and is incomplete. The sample includes 300,000 to 350,000 clones, approximately 14% of them seen just once. Sequencing was carried out using central memory CD4+ T cells from blood. The receptors come from a man under 40 in good health.

V is TRBV28 and J is TRBJ2-2; the match to TRBD1 covers 8 bases. V was pared by 4 bases and J by 1 base, with 8 bases of the junction left unmatched. In germline, CDR1 is MDHEN, CDR2 SYDVKM. There are 17 residues in the CDR3. The CDR3 DNA reads as TGTGCCAGCAGTTATAAAACCGGGACAGGGAACACCGGGGAGCTGTTTTTT. It is translated as CASSYKTGTGNTGELFF.

V is TRBV5-4 and J is TRBJ2-2; D may match TRBD1 or TRBD2 (7 bases each). The CDR3 has 18 amino acids. Looked up from germline, CDR1 is SGHNT and CDR2 is YYREEE (reference sequence). Trimming stripped 3 bases from V and 4 bases from J, with 22 bases between. CDR3 DNA sequence: TGTGCCAGCAGCTCACCGGCGGGGGACAGAGGCGGCACCGGGGAGCTGTTTTTT. It yields the protein CASSSPAGDRGGTGELFF.

Only a few counts were recorded for this clone. The chain has TRBV5-6 and TRBJ1-2; unclear D gene. Germline lookup yields CDR1 SGHDT and CDR2 YYEEEE. The CDR3 runs to 14 residues. Trimming took 0 bases from V and 5 from J, leaving 11 bases between them. CDR3: CASSLGSLQYGYTF. The DNA of the CDR3 is TGTGCCAGCAGCTTGGGGTCTTTGCAGTATGGCTACACCTTC. The whole variable domain, remainder taken from reference TRBV5-6 and TRBJ1-2, is DAGVTQSPTHLIKTRGQQVTLRCSPKSGHDTVSWYQQALGQGPQFIFQYYEEEERQRGNFPDRFSGHQFPNYSSELNVNALLLGDSALYLCASSLGSLQYGYTFGSGTRLTVV.

V is TRBV19 and J is TRBJ2-6; D unclear. Germline CDR1 and CDR2: LNHDA and SQIVND (reference sequence). Between the trimmed V and J ends, which lost 4 bases and 0 bases, there was a span of 7 bases. The CDR3 totals 15 residues. The CDR3 nucleotides are TGTGCCAGTAGTAAGGTCAGCTCTGGGGCCAACGTCCTGACTTTC. It is translated as CASSKVSSGANVLTF.

The CDR3 sequence is CASRAVRERETQYF. The DNA for the CDR3 is TGTGCCAGCAGAGCGGTCAGGGAAAGGGAGACCCAGTACTTC. The chain is built from TRBV28 and TRBJ2-5; D tentatively reads TRBD1 or TRBD2 (5 bases each). Germline V lookup: CDR1 MDHEN, CDR2 SYDVKM. The CDR3 contains 14 residues. Deletions cut 6 bases from V and 5 bases from J, with 16 bases between.

The chain has TRBV7-2 and TRBJ1-3, with unresolved D. Trimming shortened V by 2 bases and J by 0 bases, and 11 bases separated the two germline ends. Per the germline V gene, CDR1 is SGHTA and CDR2 is FQGNSA. This CDR3 has 16 residues. CDR3 sequence (DNA): TGTGCCAGCAGCTTAAAGGGTGTCGACTCTGGAAACACCATATATTTT. Its protein is CASSLKGVDSGNTIYF.

V and J are TRBV16 and TRBJ1-1; 9 nucleotides match TRBD1. The CDR3 is 14 residues long. Germline V gene sequence: CDR1 KGHSY, CDR2 FQNENV. V gave up 4 bases and J gave up 5 bases; unmatched junction bases: 5. In DNA, the CDR3 is TGTGCCAGCAGCCGGGACAGGGTAGGGACTGAAGCTTTCTTT. As protein: CASSRDRVGTEAFF.

This chain links TRBV13 with TRBJ1-5, with D perhaps matching TRBD1 (6 bases). This CDR3 spans 15 amino acids. Trimming stripped 5 bases from V and 1 base from J, with 12 bases between. The germline gives CDR1 PRHDT, CDR2 FYEKMQ (reference sequence). This CDR3 reads CASSKRRGSNQPQHF. CDR3 bases: TGTGCCAGCAGCAAAAGGAGGGGGAGCAATCAGCCCCAGCATTTT.

The gene calls are TRBV7-9 and TRBJ1-3, with D tentatively TRBD1 (5 bases). Germline V gene data show CDR1 as SEHNR and CDR2 as FQNEAQ (reference sequence). The length of the CDR3 is 12 residues. Trimming took 6 bases from V and 5 from J, leaving 8 bases between them. The CDR3 bases are TGTGCCAGCAGTTTGGACAGAAACACCATATATTTT. It specifies CASSLDRNTIYF.